This paragraph covers one TCR beta chain sequence. Its target is not known. Profiled with immunoSEQ multiplex PCR; TCRdb holds only in-frame clones, not every one. This table holds 90,000 to 110,000 clones, roughly 91% found once. The CDR3 loop spans 14 amino acids. V shed 3 bases and J 3 bases; nucleotides not matched to a gene: 4. Germline-derived CDR1 and CDR2 are KGHSH and LQKENI. This entry comes from a study of siplizumab effects on memory and regulatory T cells. Points from the study as a whole: Assignment of a naive or memory phenotype failed for roughly 80-95% of the proliferating CD4+ or CD8+ clones. Under siplizumab, alloreactive sequences traced to unstimulated CD4+ memory cells were significantly reduced. The apparent diversity of naive T cells exceeded that of memory cells, and naive T cells seemed to make a major contribution to the alloresponse. Unstimulated subsets accounted for the mapping of only a minor share of the clones that were alloreactive.

The sequenced material came from CD4+ T cells sorted from blood. The TCR sequence derives from a human donor in good health. V gene TRBV18 combines with J gene TRBJ2-5, with 7 bases that match TRBD2. CDR3 sequence (DNA): TGTGCCAGCTCACCCCTGGGGGGGAAAGAGACCCAGTACTTC. It is translated as CASSPLGGKETQYF. Full variable domain (rest looked up from reference TRBV18 and TRBJ2-5): NAGVMQNPRHLVRRRGQEARLRCSPMKGHSHVYWYRQLPEEGLKFMVYLQKENIIDESGMPKERFSAEFPKEGPSILRIQQVVRGDSAAYFCASSPLGGKETQYFGPGTRLLVL.